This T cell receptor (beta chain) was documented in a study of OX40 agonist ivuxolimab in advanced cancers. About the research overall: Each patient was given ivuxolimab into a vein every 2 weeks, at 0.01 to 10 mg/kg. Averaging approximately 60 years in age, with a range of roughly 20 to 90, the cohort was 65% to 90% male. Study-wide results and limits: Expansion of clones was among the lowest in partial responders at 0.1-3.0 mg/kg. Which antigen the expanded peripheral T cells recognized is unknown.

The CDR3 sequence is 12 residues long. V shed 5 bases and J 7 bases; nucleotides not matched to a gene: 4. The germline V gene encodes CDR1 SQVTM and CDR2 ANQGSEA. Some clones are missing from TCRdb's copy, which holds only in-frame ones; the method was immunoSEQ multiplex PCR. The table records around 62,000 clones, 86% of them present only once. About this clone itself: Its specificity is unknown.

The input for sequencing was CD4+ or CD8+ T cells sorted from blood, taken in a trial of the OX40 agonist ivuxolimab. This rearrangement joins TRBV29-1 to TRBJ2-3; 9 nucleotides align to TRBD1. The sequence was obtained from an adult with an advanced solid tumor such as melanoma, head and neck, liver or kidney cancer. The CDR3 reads CSVRQGENTQYF. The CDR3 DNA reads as TGCAGCGTTAGACAGGGGGAAAATACGCAGTATTTT.